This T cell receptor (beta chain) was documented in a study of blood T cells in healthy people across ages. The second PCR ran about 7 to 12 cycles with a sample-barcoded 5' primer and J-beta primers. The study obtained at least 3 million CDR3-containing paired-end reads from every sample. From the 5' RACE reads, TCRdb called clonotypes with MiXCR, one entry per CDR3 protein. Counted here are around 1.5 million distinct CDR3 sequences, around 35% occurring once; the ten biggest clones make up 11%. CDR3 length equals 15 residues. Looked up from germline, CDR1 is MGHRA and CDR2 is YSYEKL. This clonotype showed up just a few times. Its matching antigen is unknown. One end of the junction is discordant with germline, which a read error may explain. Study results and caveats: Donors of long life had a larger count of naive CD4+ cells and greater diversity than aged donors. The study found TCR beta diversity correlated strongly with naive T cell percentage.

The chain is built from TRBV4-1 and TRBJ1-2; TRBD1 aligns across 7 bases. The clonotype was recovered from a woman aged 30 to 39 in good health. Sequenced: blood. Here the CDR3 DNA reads TGCGCCAGCAGCTCAAGCTCACAGGGGAACTATGGCCACACCTTC. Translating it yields CASSSSSQGNYGHTF.